A selection of T cell receptor beta chains follows, all from one sample in a study of T-cell memory formation after mild COVID-19. One entry per CDR3 protein results from TCRdb running MiXCR on the 5' RACE reads. In the table there are roughly 180,000 distinct CDR3 sequences, under 14% of which are singletons. Specimen: PBMCs or a T cell subset sorted from them (not recorded which). The source is a young man who had mild COVID-19 (a few samples of this study predate the infection). Cell type and time point are not known. CDR3s include the opening cysteine and the closing phenylalanine or tryptophan. D genes are given only for firm matches. Some rows mark clone size as missing; the rest say once, few, many or name a class of expanded clone.

J gene: TRBJ2-2
V gene: TRBV4-3
clone size: .
D gene: TRBD1
CDR3 DNA: TGCGCCAGCAGCCGACAGGGGCCGAACACCGGGGAGCTGTTTTTT
CDR3 protein: CASSRQGPNTGELFF

J gene: TRBJ1-3
V gene: TRBV29-1
clone size: once
D gene: .
CDR3 DNA: TGCAGCGTTGTAGACCGTCGCAGCTCTGGAAACACCATATATTTT
CDR3 protein: CSVVDRRSSGNTIYF

J gene: TRBJ2-5
V gene: TRBV11-2
clone size: many
D gene: .
CDR3 DNA: TGTGCCAGCAGCTGGAGGACCACCCAAGAGACCCAGTACTTC
CDR3 protein: CASSWRTTQETQYF

J gene: TRBJ2-1
V gene: TRBV7-2
clone size: many
D gene: .
CDR3 DNA: TGTGCCAGCAGTATAATGTCCAATGAGCAGTTCTTC
CDR3 protein: CASSIMSNEQFF

J gene: TRBJ2-3
V gene: TRBV7-2
clone size: .
D gene: .
CDR3 DNA: TGTGCCAGCAGCTTACGGTCGCGGGGTTTCACAGATACGCAGTATTTT
CDR3 protein: CASSLRSRGFTDTQYF

J gene: TRBJ2-7
V gene: TRBV9
clone size: few
D gene: TRBD2
CDR3 DNA: TGTGCCAGCAGCGTAGCTCCTAGCGGGGTCCACGAGCAGTACTTC
CDR3 protein: CASSVAPSGVHEQYF

J gene: TRBJ1-3
V gene: TRBV10-3
clone size: few
D gene: .
CDR3 DNA: TGTGCCACCGACTCTGGAAACACCATATATTTT
CDR3 protein: CATDSGNTIYF

J gene: TRBJ1-1
V gene: TRBV6-1
clone size: few
D gene: .
CDR3 DNA: TGTGCCAGCACTTGGACGGGATCTGAAGCTTTCTTT
CDR3 protein: CASTWTGSEAFF

J gene: TRBJ1-1
V gene: TRBV5-5
clone size: many
D gene: .
CDR3 DNA: TGTGCCAGCAGCATCACAGGGAACACTGAAGCTTTCTTT
CDR3 protein: CASSITGNTEAFF

J gene: TRBJ2-5
V gene: TRBV2
clone size: .
D gene: .
CDR3 DNA: TGTGCCAGCACTGGACCCTCTACCCGGGGTGCCCAGTACTTC
CDR3 protein: CASTGPSTRGAQYF

J gene: TRBJ1-2
V gene: TRBV5-1
clone size: few
D gene: TRBD1
CDR3 DNA: TGCGCCAGCAGCAGGACAGGCGAAGCTAACTATGGCTACACCTTC
CDR3 protein: CASSRTGEANYGYTF

J gene: TRBJ2-5
V gene: TRBV2
clone size: few
D gene: TRBD2
CDR3 DNA: TGTGCCAGCAGTGACAAACTAGCGGGGATTGAGACCCAGTACTTC
CDR3 protein: CASSDKLAGIETQYF

J gene: TRBJ2-7
V gene: TRBV6-5
clone size: .
D gene: TRBD1
CDR3 DNA: TGTGCCAGCAGTGATACGACAGGGTTCGAGCAGTACTTC
CDR3 protein: CASSDTTGFEQYF

J gene: TRBJ1-1
V gene: TRBV5-1
clone size: many
D gene: TRBD1
CDR3 DNA: TGCGCCAGCAGCTCACTACAGGGGGCGTCCACTGAAGCTTTCTTT
CDR3 protein: CASSSLQGASTEAFF

J gene: TRBJ1-2
V gene: TRBV5-1
clone size: few
D gene: TRBD1
CDR3 DNA: TGCGCCAGCAGCGAAGGGACAGGGGGCCTCTATGGCTACACCTTC
CDR3 protein: CASSEGTGGLYGYTF

J gene: TRBJ2-3
V gene: TRBV7-2
clone size: few
D gene: .
CDR3 DNA: TGTGCCAGTTCCGCATTTTGGACAGATACGCAGTATTTT
CDR3 protein: CASSAFWTDTQYF

J gene: TRBJ2-7
V gene: TRBV11-1
clone size: few
D gene: .
CDR3 DNA: TGTGCCAGCAGCTTATTCACAGGGCCGTTCTACGAGCAGTACTTC
CDR3 protein: CASSLFTGPFYEQYF

J gene: TRBJ1-6
V gene: TRBV6-2/TRBV6-3
clone size: many
D gene: .
CDR3 DNA: TGTGCCAGCAGCGGCCCGAAAAGCGATTCACCCCTCCACTTT
CDR3 protein: CASSGPKSDSPLHF

J gene: TRBJ2-5
V gene: TRBV5-1
clone size: many
D gene: .
CDR3 DNA: TGCGCCAGCAGCTTCGGGGAGACCCAGTACTTC
CDR3 protein: CASSFGETQYF

J gene: TRBJ2-2
V gene: TRBV5-1
clone size: .
D gene: TRBD1
CDR3 DNA: TGCGCCAGCAGCGACACAGGGGGCTCCGGGGAGCTGTTTTTT
CDR3 protein: CASSDTGGSGELFF

J gene: TRBJ2-3
V gene: TRBV4-3
clone size: many
D gene: TRBD2
CDR3 DNA: TGCGCCAGCAGCCAAGATTTAGCGGGGGGCGCAGATACGCAGTATTTT
CDR3 protein: CASSQDLAGGADTQYF

J gene: TRBJ2-5
V gene: TRBV7-2
clone size: .
D gene: TRBD2
CDR3 DNA: TGTGCCAGCAGCTTATTCCCTAGCGGGCAAGAGACCCAGTACTTC
CDR3 protein: CASSLFPSGQETQYF

J gene: TRBJ1-5
V gene: TRBV7-9
clone size: few
D gene: TRBD1
CDR3 DNA: TGTGCCAGCAGCTCTGTCCCCAGGGGGCAACGGAGCAATCAGCCCCAGCATTTT
CDR3 protein: CASSSVPRGQRSNQPQHF

J gene: TRBJ2-1
V gene: TRBV7-2
clone size: .
D gene: .
CDR3 DNA: TGTGCCAGCAGCTTTTCGGGGGTAAATGAGCAGTTCTTC
CDR3 protein: CASSFSGVNEQFF

J gene: TRBJ1-2
V gene: TRBV9
clone size: .
D gene: .
CDR3 DNA: TGTGCCAGCAGCTCCCAATCCCGAATCTATGGCTACACCTTC
CDR3 protein: CASSSQSRIYGYTF

J gene: TRBJ2-2
V gene: TRBV3-1
clone size: .
D gene: TRBD2
CDR3 DNA: TGTGCCAGCAGCCACCGCACTAGCGGGGGGCACACCGGGGAGCTGTTTTTT
CDR3 protein: CASSHRTSGGHTGELFF

J gene: TRBJ2-7
V gene: TRBV27
clone size: once
D gene: TRBD1
CDR3 DNA: TGTGCCAGCAGTTTATTTGGGACAGATTCCTACGAGCAGTACTTC
CDR3 protein: CASSLFGTDSYEQYF

J gene: TRBJ1-5
V gene: TRBV4-1
clone size: many
D gene: .
CDR3 DNA: TGCGCCAGCAGCCAACAGGGCGGTCAGCCCCAGCATTTT
CDR3 protein: CASSQQGGQPQHF

J gene: TRBJ2-1
V gene: TRBV28
clone size: few
D gene: .
CDR3 DNA: TGTGCCAGCAGTTTCTCGCTGGCCCTTTACAATGAGCAGTTCTTC
CDR3 protein: CASSFSLALYNEQFF

J gene: TRBJ1-2
V gene: TRBV5-1
clone size: many
D gene: .
CDR3 DNA: TGCGCCAGCAGCTTGGGGGGGGGTGCCCAAAGGATCTCTGGCTACACCTTC
CDR3 protein: CASSLGGGAQRISGYTF

J gene: TRBJ1-2
V gene: TRBV9
clone size: few
D gene: .
CDR3 DNA: TGTGCCAGCAGCGGGGGCCTTGCAGAGTCTCTCACCTTC
CDR3 protein: CASSGGLAESLTF

J gene: TRBJ2-1
V gene: TRBV5-1
clone size: many
D gene: .
CDR3 DNA: TGCGCCAGCTTCACGAGCGGTACCTACAATGAGCAGTTCTTC
CDR3 protein: CASFTSGTYNEQFF

J gene: TRBJ1-2
V gene: TRBV9
clone size: few
D gene: TRBD1
CDR3 DNA: TGTGCCAGCAGACAGGGGGCCGATGGCTACACCTTC
CDR3 protein: CASRQGADGYTF

J gene: TRBJ2-1
V gene: TRBV9
clone size: few
D gene: .
CDR3 DNA: TGTGCCAGCAGGGGTGTAGGGGCGGAATACAATGAGCAGTTCTTC
CDR3 protein: CASRGVGAEYNEQFF

J gene: TRBJ2-1
V gene: TRBV5-1
clone size: .
D gene: .
CDR3 DNA: TGCGCCAGCAGCTTGGGAGACCGGAGCTCCTACAATGAGCAGTTCTTC
CDR3 protein: CASSLGDRSSYNEQFF

J gene: TRBJ2-3
V gene: TRBV7-2
clone size: .
D gene: TRBD2
CDR3 DNA: TGTGCCAGCAGCTTAGTCGGGGGGGTCACAGATACGCAGTATTTT
CDR3 protein: CASSLVGGVTDTQYF

J gene: TRBJ2-1
V gene: TRBV20-1
clone size: few
D gene: .
CDR3 DNA: TGCAGTGCTGGGCCTTCGGGGGCTAATGAGCAGTTCTTC
CDR3 protein: CSAGPSGANEQFF

J gene: TRBJ1-1
V gene: TRBV10-3
clone size: .
D gene: .
CDR3 DNA: TGTGCCATCAGTGACAATGAGTCTGAAGCTTTCTTT
CDR3 protein: CAISDNESEAFF

J gene: TRBJ1-6
V gene: TRBV6-5
clone size: many
D gene: TRBD1
CDR3 DNA: TGTGCCAGCACCAGGGGGGGCTCCTATAATTCACCCCTCCACTTT
CDR3 protein: CASTRGGSYNSPLHF

J gene: TRBJ2-3
V gene: TRBV29-1
clone size: few
D gene: .
CDR3 DNA: TGCAGCGTTTATTCTCCGGGACACTCCACAGATACGCAGTATTTT
CDR3 protein: CSVYSPGHSTDTQYF

J gene: TRBJ1-1
V gene: TRBV12-3/TRBV12-4
clone size: many
D gene: .
CDR3 DNA: TGTGCCAGCAGTTTATCAGGGACCAGCACTGAAGCTTTCTTT
CDR3 protein: CASSLSGTSTEAFF

J gene: TRBJ2-3
V gene: TRBV6-2/TRBV6-3
clone size: .
D gene: .
CDR3 DNA: TGTGCCAGCAGACCCGGAGCAGGGGGCACAGATACGCAGTATTTT
CDR3 protein: CASRPGAGGTDTQYF

J gene: TRBJ1-2
V gene: TRBV20-1
clone size: .
D gene: .
CDR3 DNA: TGCAGTGCTAGGATAGTACGCGGCTACACCTTC
CDR3 protein: CSARIVRGYTF

J gene: TRBJ1-5
V gene: TRBV15
clone size: few
D gene: .
CDR3 DNA: TGTGCCACCAGCAGAGATCCGGAGACGGCCCAGCATTTT
CDR3 protein: CATSRDPETAQHF

J gene: TRBJ2-2
V gene: TRBV12-3/TRBV12-4
clone size: .
D gene: .
CDR3 DNA: TGTGCCAGCAGTCCGCTGCAGACTAACACCGGGGAGCTGTTTTTT
CDR3 protein: CASSPLQTNTGELFF

J gene: TRBJ2-3
V gene: TRBV5-1
clone size: .
D gene: TRBD2
CDR3 DNA: TGCGCCAGCAGCCAAGCTAGCGGGGGGGCCTTAGATACGCAGTATTTT
CDR3 protein: CASSQASGGALDTQYF

J gene: TRBJ1-1
V gene: TRBV5-6
clone size: .
D gene: TRBD1
CDR3 DNA: TGTGCCAGCAGCTTACTGGCAGGGGGGACCATGAACACTGAAGCTTTCTTT
CDR3 protein: CASSLLAGGTMNTEAFF

J gene: TRBJ1-6
V gene: TRBV5-1
clone size: few
D gene: .
CDR3 DNA: TGCGCCAGCAGTTCCGGGACTATGAATTCACCCCTCCACTTT
CDR3 protein: CASSSGTMNSPLHF

J gene: TRBJ2-3
V gene: TRBV27
clone size: many
D gene: .
CDR3 DNA: TGTGCCAGCAGTCCCGCTAACTCCGATACGCAGTATTTT
CDR3 protein: CASSPANSDTQYF

J gene: TRBJ2-5
V gene: TRBV7-9
clone size: few
D gene: .
CDR3 DNA: TGTGCCAGCAGCTTAGGGCGGGCTCCAGGGGAGACCCAGTACTTC
CDR3 protein: CASSLGRAPGETQYF

J gene: TRBJ2-7
V gene: TRBV7-6
clone size: .
D gene: .
CDR3 DNA: TGTGCCAGCAGCTTAATGCGGGGCTCCTACGAGCAGTACTTC
CDR3 protein: CASSLMRGSYEQYF

J gene: TRBJ2-1
V gene: TRBV28
clone size: .
D gene: TRBD2
CDR3 DNA: TGTGCCAGCAGTACAAGGACTAGCGGGGGAGGAGAGCAGTTCTTC
CDR3 protein: CASSTRTSGGGEQFF

J gene: TRBJ1-6
V gene: TRBV30
clone size: .
D gene: TRBD1
CDR3 DNA: TGTGCCTGGAGTCGGGACAGGGGGGATTCACCCCTCCACTTT
CDR3 protein: CAWSRDRGDSPLHF

J gene: TRBJ2-5
V gene: TRBV2
clone size: .
D gene: TRBD1
CDR3 DNA: TGTGCCAGCAGCCCCTGGACAGGACGACAGTCCCAGTACTTC
CDR3 protein: CASSPWTGRQSQYF

J gene: TRBJ1-6
V gene: TRBV5-1
clone size: few
D gene: TRBD1
CDR3 DNA: TGCGCCAGCAGCTATGGACAGGGAGAATCACCCCTCCACTTT
CDR3 protein: CASSYGQGESPLHF

J gene: TRBJ2-1
V gene: TRBV7-9
clone size: few
D gene: .
CDR3 DNA: TGTGCCAGCAGCTTTACTGGGTCCAGGATGGTGGATGAGCAGTTCTTC
CDR3 protein: CASSFTGSRMVDEQFF

J gene: TRBJ1-6
V gene: TRBV18
clone size: few
D gene: TRBD1
CDR3 DNA: TGTGCCAGCTCACCCCCCTTCTCGGACAGGGGAGCCTCACCCCTCCACTTT
CDR3 protein: CASSPPFSDRGASPLHF

J gene: TRBJ2-3
V gene: TRBV6-5
clone size: .
D gene: .
CDR3 DNA: TGTGCCAGCAGTCCGACAGGATTTCACACAGATACGCAGTATTTT
CDR3 protein: CASSPTGFHTDTQYF

J gene: TRBJ2-3
V gene: TRBV24-1
clone size: many
D gene: TRBD1
CDR3 DNA: TGTGCCACCAGTGTCGGACAGGGGGCCTCGGATACGCAGTATTTT
CDR3 protein: CATSVGQGASDTQYF

J gene: TRBJ2-2
V gene: TRBV10-3
clone size: few
D gene: .
CDR3 DNA: TGTGCCATCAGTAGGGATGATGACGGGGAGCTGTTTTTT
CDR3 protein: CAISRDDDGELFF